This entry concerns a single TCR beta chain. The antigen remains undetermined. This CDR3 comprises 13 residues. Per the germline V gene, CDR1 is DFQATT and CDR2 is SNEGSKA (reference sequence). The ends lost 5 bases at V and 5 bases at J; junction bases unmatched: 8. The data were obtained in a study of post-analysis software for immune sequencing data. Overall study findings and caveats: There were several TRBV segments more frequent in patients than controls, and TRBV5-6, TRBV5-1 and TRBV20-1 were among them. Compared against controls, patients with multiple sclerosis displayed significantly lower normalized Chao1 diversity. Those samples that were prepared in the same batch co-clustered strongly by F measure.

The authors incorporated unique molecular identifiers into the TCR beta cDNA libraries. Researchers reported 400,000 to 550,000 cDNA molecules coming from 1 to 10 million T cells. TCRdb reanalysed the PCR reads using MiXCR and keeps one entry per CDR3 protein. The table shows under 200,000 distinct CDR3 sequences, with roughly 28% occurring only once. This clonotype was obtained from a girl aged 2-17 years with multiple sclerosis. This chain uses TRBV20-1 with TRBJ1-1; TRBD1 matches at 7 bases. Sequenced: blood. CDR3 in DNA: TGCAGTGCTCTCAGACAGGGCCTGACTGAAGCTTTCTTT. Protein: CSALRQGLTEAFF.